This T cell receptor (beta chain) stems from a study of CD8 T cells in Susac syndrome. For this clonotype: Its specificity is not known.

In blood CD8+ and CD4+ T cells, TCR beta underwent sequencing. Looked up from germline, CDR1 is MNHEY and CDR2 is SVGEGT. The CDR3 has 16 residues. V was pared by 5 bases and J by 2 bases, with 16 bases between. Findings and caveats of the study: The TCR sequencing and HLA analysis in the study involved a relatively small number of individuals, as the study acknowledged.

Random hexamers were used to reverse transcribe an amount of roughly 0.45 to 1 ug RNA. Across 54 Vbeta and 13 Jbeta, TCR beta CDR3 was amplified with immunoSEQ multiplex PCR. MiXCR, run by TCRdb on the immunoSEQ multiplex PCR reads, gives a single entry per CDR3 protein. The data contain about 400,000 distinct CDR3 sequences, around 85% of them seen just once; the ten biggest clones take up 0.12%. The receptor comes from a human donor with multiple sclerosis. The chain combines TRBV6-2 or TRBV6-3 with TRBJ2-1; TRBD1 might be the D (5 bases). Input material: CD8+ T cells from PBMCs. The CDR3 DNA is TGTGCCAGCAGTCCCCCCCCGAGGACAACCTACAATGAGCAGTTCTTC. It translates to CASSPPPRTTYNEQFF.